Shown below are 3 T cell receptor beta chains from a single sample sequenced in a study of blood T cell repertoires in COVID-19. Assay: immunoSEQ multiplex PCR; the TCRdb copy retains only in-frame clones and omits some. The table includes about 110,000 clones, approximately 83% detected once. Specimen: peripheral blood. The receptors stem from a woman between 65 and 79 years old with acute or convalescent COVID-19.

The V call is TRBV19, the J call TRBJ2-7; 8 bases match TRBD2. This CDR3 is built from 15 residues. CDR1 is LNHDA and CDR2 is SQIVND in the germline V gene (reference sequence). J was trimmed by 4 bases and V by 1 base; bases with no gene match: 6. The CDR3 nucleotides read TGTGCCAGTAGTATAGGTTCGGGAGGGCCTTACGAGCAGTACTTC. Amino acids: CASSIGSGGPYEQYF.

This sequence joins TRBV7-2 and TRBJ2-5, with 10 bases aligning to TRBD2. Per germline, CDR1 SGHTA and CDR2 FQGNSA. Trimming took 5 bases from V and 5 from J; bases not matched to a gene: 8. This CDR3 is built from 15 residues. CDR3 nucleotide sequence: TGTGCCAGCAGCCTTTCGGGACTAGCGAGGGAGACCCAGTACTTC. Translated: CASSLSGLARETQYF. Looking up the rest from reference TRBV7-2 and TRBJ2-5 gives the full variable domain: GAGVSQSPSNKVTEKGKDVELRCDPISGHTALYWYRQSLGQGLEFLIYFQGNSAPDKSGLPSDRFSAERTGGSVSTLTIQRTQQEDSAVYLCASSLSGLARETQYFGPGTRLLVL.

The rearrangement links TRBV18 to TRBJ2-3; 10 positions match TRBD2. The junction had 5 bases not matched to a gene; V was cut back by 2 bases and J by 3 bases. The CDR3 is made up of 16 amino acids. Germline V CDR1 and CDR2: KGHSH, LQKENI. DNA of the CDR3: TGTGCCAGCTCACCAACAGCGGGAGGGATGACAGATACGCAGTATTTT. Translating it yields CASSPTAGGMTDTQYF.